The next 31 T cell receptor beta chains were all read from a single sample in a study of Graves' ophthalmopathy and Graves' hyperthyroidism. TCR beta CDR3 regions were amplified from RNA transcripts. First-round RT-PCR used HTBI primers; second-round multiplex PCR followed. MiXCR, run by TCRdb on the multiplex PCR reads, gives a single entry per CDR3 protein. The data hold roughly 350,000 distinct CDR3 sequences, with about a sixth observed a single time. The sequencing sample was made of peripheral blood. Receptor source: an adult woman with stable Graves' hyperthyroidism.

The CDR3 DNA is TGCAGCGTTGCGGGACAGGGCCTCTACGAGCAGTACTTC. This codes for CSVAGQGLYEQYF. This chain links TRBV29-1 with TRBJ2-7, with 9 bases matching TRBD1. With 4 bases clipped from V and 3 bases from J, the junction kept 4 bases outside the gene matches. Germline values: CDR1 SQVTM, CDR2 ANQGSEA. The CDR3 contains 13 residues.

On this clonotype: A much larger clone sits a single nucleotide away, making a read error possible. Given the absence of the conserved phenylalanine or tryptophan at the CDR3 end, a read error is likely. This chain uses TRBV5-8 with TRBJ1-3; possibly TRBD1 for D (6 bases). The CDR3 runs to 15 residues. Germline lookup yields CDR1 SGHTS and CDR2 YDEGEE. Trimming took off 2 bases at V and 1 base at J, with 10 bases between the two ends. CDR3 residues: CASSFGTRSGNTIYY. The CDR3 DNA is TGTGCCAGCAGCTTTGGGACACGTTCTGGAAACACCATATATTAT.

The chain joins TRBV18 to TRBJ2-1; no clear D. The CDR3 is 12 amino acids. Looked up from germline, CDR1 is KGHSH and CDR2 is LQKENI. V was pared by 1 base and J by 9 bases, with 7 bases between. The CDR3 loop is CASSPRSGEQFF. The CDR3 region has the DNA TGTGCCAGCTCACCACGATCAGGTGAGCAGTTCTTC.

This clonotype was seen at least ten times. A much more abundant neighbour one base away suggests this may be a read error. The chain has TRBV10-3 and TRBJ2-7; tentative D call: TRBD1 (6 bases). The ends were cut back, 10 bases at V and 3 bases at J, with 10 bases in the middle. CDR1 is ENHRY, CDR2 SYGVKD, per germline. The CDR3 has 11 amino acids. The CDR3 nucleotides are TGTGCCACCGGACAGAACTACGAGCAGTACTTC. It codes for CATGQNYEQYF.

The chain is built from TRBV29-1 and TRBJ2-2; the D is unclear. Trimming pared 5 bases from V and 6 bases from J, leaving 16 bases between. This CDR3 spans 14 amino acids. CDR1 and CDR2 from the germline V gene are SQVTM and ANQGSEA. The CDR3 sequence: CSVSRDTLAGELFF. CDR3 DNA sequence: TGCAGCGTTAGTAGAGACACCCTCGCCGGGGAGCTGTTTTTT.

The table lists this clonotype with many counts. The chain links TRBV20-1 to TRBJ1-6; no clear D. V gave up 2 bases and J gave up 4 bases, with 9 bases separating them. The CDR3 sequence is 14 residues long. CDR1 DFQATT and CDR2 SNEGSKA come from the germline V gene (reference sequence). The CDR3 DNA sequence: TGCAGTGCTAGAAGGAATCATTATAATTCACCCCTCCACTTT. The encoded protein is CSARRNHYNSPLHF.

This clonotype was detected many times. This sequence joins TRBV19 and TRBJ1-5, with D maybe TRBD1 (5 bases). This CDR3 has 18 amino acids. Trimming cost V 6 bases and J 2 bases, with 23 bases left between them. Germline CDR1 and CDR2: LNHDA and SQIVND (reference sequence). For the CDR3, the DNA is TGTGCCAGTAGATTTAGGGGCAGGGCCGGTGTTGGCAATCAGCCCCAGCATTTT. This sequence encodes CASRFRGRAGVGNQPQHF. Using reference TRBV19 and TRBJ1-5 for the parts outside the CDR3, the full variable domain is DGGITQSPKYLFRKEGQNVTLSCEQNLNHDAMYWYRQDPGQGLRLIYYSQIVNDFQKGDIAEGYSVSREKKESFPLTVTSAQKNPTAFYLCASRFRGRAGVGNQPQHFGDGTRLSIL.

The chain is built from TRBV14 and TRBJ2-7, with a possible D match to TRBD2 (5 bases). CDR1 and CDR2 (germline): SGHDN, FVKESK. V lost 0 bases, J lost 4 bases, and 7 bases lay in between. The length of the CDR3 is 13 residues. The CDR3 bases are TGTGCCAGCAGCCAAGATTGGGAGTACGAGCAGTACTTC. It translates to CASSQDWEYEQYF.

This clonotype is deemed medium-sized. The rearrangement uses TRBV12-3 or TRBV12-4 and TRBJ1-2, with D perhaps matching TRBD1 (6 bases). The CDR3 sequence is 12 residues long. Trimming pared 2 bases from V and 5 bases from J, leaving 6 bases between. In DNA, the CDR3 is TGTGCCAGCAGTTTACAGGGGTATGGCTACACCTTC. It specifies CASSLQGYGYTF.

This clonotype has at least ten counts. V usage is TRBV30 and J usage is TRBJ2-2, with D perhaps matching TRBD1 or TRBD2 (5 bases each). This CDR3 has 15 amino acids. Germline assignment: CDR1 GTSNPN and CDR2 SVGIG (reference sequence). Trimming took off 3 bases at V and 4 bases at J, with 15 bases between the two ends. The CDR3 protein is CAWRFMRGPTGELFF. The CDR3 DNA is TGTGCCTGGAGGTTTATGAGGGGCCCCACCGGGGAGCTGTTTTTT.

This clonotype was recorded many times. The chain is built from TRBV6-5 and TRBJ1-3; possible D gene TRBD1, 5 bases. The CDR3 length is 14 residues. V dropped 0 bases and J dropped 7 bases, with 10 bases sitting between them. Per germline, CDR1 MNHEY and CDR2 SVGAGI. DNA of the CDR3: TGTGCCAGCAGTTACTCGGGGGGGAGGAACACCATATATTTT. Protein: CASSYSGGRNTIYF.

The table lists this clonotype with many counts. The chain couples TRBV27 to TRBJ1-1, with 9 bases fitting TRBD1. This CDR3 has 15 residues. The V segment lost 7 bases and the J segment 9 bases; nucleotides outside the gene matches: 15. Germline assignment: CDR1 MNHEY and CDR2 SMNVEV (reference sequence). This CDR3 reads CASILRWDRDGKAFF. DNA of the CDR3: TGTGCCAGCATTCTGCGCTGGGACAGGGACGGGAAAGCTTTCTTT.

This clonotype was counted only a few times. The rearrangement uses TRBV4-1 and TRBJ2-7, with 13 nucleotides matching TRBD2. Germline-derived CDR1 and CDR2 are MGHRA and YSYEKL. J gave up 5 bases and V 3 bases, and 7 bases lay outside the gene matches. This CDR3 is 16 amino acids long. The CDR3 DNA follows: TGCGCCAGCAGCCACCCAGGGACTAGCGGGATCCACGAGCAGTACTTC. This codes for CASSHPGTSGIHEQYF.

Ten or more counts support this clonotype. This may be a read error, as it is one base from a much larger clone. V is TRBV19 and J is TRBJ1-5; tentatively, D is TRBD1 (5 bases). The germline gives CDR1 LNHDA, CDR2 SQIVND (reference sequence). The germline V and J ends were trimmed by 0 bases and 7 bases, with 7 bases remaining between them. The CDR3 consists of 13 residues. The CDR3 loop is CASSIDRGQPQHF. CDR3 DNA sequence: TGTGCCAGTAGTATAGACCGGGGCCAGCCCCAGCATTTT.

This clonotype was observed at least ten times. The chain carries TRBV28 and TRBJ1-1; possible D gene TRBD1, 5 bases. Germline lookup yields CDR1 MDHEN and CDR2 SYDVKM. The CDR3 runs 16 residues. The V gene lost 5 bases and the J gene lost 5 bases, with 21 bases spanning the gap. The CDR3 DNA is TGTGCCAGCAGTCACACGACCTGGGGGGTATTTACTGAAGCTTTCTTT. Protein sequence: CASSHTTWGVFTEAFF.

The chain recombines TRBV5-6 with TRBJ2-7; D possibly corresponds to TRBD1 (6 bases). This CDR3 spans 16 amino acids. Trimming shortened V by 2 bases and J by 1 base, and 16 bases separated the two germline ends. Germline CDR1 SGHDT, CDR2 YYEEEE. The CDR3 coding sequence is TGTGCCAGCAGCTTTATTACAGGGAGTGGGTCCTACGAGCAGTACTTC. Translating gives CASSFITGSGSYEQYF.

The CDR3 coding sequence is TGTGCGGCGGGAGATGGAACAGATACGCAGTATTTT. Translated, it gives CAAGDGTDTQYF. V gene TRBV6-1 combines with J gene TRBJ2-3; 7 nucleotides match TRBD2. This CDR3 comprises 12 residues. Germline CDR1 reads MNHNS; CDR2 reads SASEGT.

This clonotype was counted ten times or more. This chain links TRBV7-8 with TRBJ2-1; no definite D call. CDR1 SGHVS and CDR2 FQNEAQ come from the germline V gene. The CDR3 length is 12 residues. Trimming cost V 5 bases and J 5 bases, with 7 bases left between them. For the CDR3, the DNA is TGTGCCAGCAGCGTCGAACACAATGAGCAGTTCTTC. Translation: CASSVEHNEQFF.

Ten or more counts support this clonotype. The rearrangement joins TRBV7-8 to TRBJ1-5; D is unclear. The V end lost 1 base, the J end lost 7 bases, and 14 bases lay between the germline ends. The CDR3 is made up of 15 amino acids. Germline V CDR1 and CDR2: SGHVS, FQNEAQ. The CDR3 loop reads CASSLGRTGRQPQHF. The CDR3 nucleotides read TGTGCCAGCAGCTTAGGGCGTACGGGGAGGCAGCCCCAGCATTTT.

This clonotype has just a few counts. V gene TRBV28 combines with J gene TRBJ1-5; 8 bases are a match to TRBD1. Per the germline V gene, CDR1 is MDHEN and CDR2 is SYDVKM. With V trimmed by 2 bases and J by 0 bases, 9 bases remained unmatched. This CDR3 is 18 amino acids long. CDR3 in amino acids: CASSLIYPGQDSNQPQHF. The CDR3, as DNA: TGTGCCAGCAGTTTAATCTATCCGGGACAGGATAGCAATCAGCCCCAGCATTTT.

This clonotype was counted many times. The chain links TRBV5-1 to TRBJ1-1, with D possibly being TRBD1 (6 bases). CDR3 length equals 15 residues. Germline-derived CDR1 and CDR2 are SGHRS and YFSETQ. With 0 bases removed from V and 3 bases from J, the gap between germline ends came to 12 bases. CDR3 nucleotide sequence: TGCGCCAGCAGCTTGGAAGGGGGGCTTGACACTGAAGCTTTCTTT. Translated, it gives CASSLEGGLDTEAFF.

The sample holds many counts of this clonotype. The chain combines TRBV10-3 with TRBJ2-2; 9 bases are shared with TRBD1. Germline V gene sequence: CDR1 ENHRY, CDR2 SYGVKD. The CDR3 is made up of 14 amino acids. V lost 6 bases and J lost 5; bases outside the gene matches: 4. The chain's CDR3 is CAIRDRGETGELFF. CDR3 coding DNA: TGTGCCATCAGGGACAGGGGAGAGACCGGGGAGCTGTTTTTT.

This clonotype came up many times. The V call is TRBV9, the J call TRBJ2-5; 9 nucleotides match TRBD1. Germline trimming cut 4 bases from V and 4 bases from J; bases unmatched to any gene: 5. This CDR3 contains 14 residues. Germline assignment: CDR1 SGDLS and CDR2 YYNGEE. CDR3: CASSQTGGLETQYF. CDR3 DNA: TGTGCCAGCAGCCAAACAGGGGGCCTAGAGACCCAGTACTTC.

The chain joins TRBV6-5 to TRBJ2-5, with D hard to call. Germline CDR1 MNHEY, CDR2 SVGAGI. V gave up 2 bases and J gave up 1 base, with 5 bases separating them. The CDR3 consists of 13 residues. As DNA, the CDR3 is TGTGCCAGCAGTTACGCTCGCCAAGAGACCCAGTACTTC. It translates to CASSYARQETQYF.

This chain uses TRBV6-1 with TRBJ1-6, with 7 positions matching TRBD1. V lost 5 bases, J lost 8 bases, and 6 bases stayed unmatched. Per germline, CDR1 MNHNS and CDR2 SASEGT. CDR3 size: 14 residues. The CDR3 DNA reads TGTGCCAGCAGTCAGCTGACAGGGTATTCACCCCTCCACTTT. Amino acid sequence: CASSQLTGYSPLHF.

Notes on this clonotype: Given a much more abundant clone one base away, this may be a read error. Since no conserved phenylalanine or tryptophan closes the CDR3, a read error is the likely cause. The chain's CDR3 is CASSSTYRAGELFL. The CDR3 region has the DNA TGTGCCAGCAGTTCTACTTACAGGGCCGGGGAGCTGTTTTTG. The rearrangement links TRBV6-5 to TRBJ2-2; possibly TRBD1 for D (6 bases). Germline CDR1 and CDR2: MNHEY and SVGAGI. Trimming shortened V by 4 bases and J by 6 bases, and 12 bases separated the two germline ends. The CDR3 covers 14 residues.

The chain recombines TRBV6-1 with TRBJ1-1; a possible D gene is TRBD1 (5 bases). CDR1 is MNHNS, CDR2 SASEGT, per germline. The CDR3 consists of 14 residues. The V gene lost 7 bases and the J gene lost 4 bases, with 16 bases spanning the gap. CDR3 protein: CASTLQGWGTEAFF. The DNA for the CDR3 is TGTGCCAGCACCTTGCAGGGATGGGGCACTGAAGCTTTCTTT.

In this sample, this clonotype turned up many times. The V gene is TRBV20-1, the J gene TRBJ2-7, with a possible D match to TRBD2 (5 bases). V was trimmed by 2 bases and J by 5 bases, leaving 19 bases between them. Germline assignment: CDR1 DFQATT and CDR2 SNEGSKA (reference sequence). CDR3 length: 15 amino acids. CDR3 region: CSARIPTRGFDEQYF. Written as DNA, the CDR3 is TGCAGTGCTAGAATCCCGACAAGAGGGTTTGACGAGCAGTACTTC.

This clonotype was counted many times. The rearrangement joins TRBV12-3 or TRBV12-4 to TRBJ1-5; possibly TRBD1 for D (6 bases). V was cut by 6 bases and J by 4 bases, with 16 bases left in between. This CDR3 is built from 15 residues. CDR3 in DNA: TGTGCCAGCAGCCCCTCGCAGGGGAGTAATCAGCCCCAGCATTTT. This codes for CASSPSQGSNQPQHF.

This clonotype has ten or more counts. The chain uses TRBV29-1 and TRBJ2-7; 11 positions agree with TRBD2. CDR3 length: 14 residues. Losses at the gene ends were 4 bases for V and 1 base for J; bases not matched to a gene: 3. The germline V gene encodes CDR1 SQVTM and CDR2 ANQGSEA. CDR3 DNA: TGCAGCGTTGGACTAGCGGGGTCATCCTACGAGCAGTACTTC. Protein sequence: CSVGLAGSSYEQYF.

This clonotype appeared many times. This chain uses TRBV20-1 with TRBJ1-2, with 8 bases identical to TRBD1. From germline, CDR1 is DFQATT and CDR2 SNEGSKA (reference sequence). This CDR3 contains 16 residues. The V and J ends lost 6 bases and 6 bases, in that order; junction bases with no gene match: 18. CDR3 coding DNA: TGCAGTGCCCGCCAGCGGTATCGGTACAGGGGGAATGGCTACACCTTC. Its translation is CSARQRYRYRGNGYTF.